These 8 T cell receptor beta chains were all obtained from the same sample, sequenced in a study of blood T cell repertoires in COVID-19. Libraries were prepared by immunoSEQ multiplex PCR; TCRdb keeps only in-frame clonotypes and omits some of them. Found here are about 110,000 clones, about four fifths of them singletons; the top ten hold over 4%. Sequenced material: peripheral blood. Source of these receptors: a human donor in a cohort sampled during active COVID-19.

This chain connects TRBV30 to TRBJ2-1; the D is unclear. V shed 4 bases and J shed 0 bases, with 13 bases lying between them. There are 15 residues in the CDR3. Germline V CDR1 and CDR2: GTSNPN, SVGIG (reference sequence). The CDR3 reads CAWTYAASSYNEQFF. Written as DNA, the CDR3 is TGTGCCTGGACTTACGCCGCGAGCTCCTACAATGAGCAGTTCTTC. Together with reference TRBV30 and TRBJ2-1, the CDR3 gives the full variable domain: SQTIHQWPATLVQPVGSPLSLECTVEGTSNPNLYWYRQAAGRGLQLLFYSVGIGQISSEVPQNLSASRPQDRQFILSSKKLLLSDSGFYLCAWTYAASSYNEQFFGPGTRLTVL.

The CDR3 here is CASSLTSGSYEQYF. The CDR3 DNA reads as TGTGCCAGCAGCTTAACTAGCGGGTCCTACGAGCAGTACTTC. V gene TRBV7-3 combines with J gene TRBJ2-7, with 7 bases fitting TRBD2. With V trimmed by 0 bases and J by 1 base, 0 bases remained unmatched. The germline CDR1 and CDR2 sequences are SGHTA and FQGTGA. This CDR3 has 14 residues.

The chain links TRBV27 to TRBJ1-4, with 12 bases aligning to TRBD1. There are 18 residues in the CDR3. CDR1 and CDR2 from the germline V gene are MNHEY and SMNVEV (reference sequence). The trim removed 3 bases at V and 8 bases at J, leaving 13 bases unmatched. The CDR3 DNA is TGTGCCAGCAGTTTCCACCGGGACAGGGGGCAAAGAAGGGAAAAACTGTTTTTT. Protein sequence: CASSFHRDRGQRREKLFF.

The rearrangement links TRBV6-2 or TRBV6-3 to TRBJ1-1, with D uncertain. CDR3 length: 12 amino acids. The V gene lost 3 bases and the J gene lost 3 bases, with 5 bases spanning the gap. Germline V CDR1 and CDR2: MNHEY, SVGEGT. CDR3 sequence reads: CASSYQYTEAFF. Here the CDR3 DNA reads TGTGCCAGCAGTTATCAGTACACTGAAGCTTTCTTT.

V gene TRBV9 combines with J gene TRBJ2-7; TRBD1 agrees at 7 bases. Trimming removed 9 bases from V and 0 bases from J; junction bases left unmatched: 3. This CDR3 is built from 12 residues. From germline, CDR1 is SGDLS and CDR2 YYNGEE. Here the CDR3 reads CAIPGGSYEQYF. CDR3 nucleotide sequence: TGTGCCATCCCAGGGGGCTCCTACGAGCAGTACTTC.

The V gene is TRBV5-5, the J gene TRBJ1-5; 9 positions match TRBD1. Losses at the gene ends were 0 bases for V and 4 bases for J; bases not matched to a gene: 2. The germline gives CDR1 SGHKS, CDR2 YYEKEE (reference sequence). This CDR3 has 15 amino acids. The DNA of the CDR3 is TGTGCCAGCAGCTTGGGGGGACAGGGAAATCAGCCCCAGCATTTT. Its translation: CASSLGGQGNQPQHF.

This rearrangement joins TRBV7-2 to TRBJ1-5; D is perhaps TRBD1 (6 bases). CDR3 length: 14 amino acids. Germline CDR1 is SGHTA and CDR2 is FQGNSA. The V end lost 5 bases, the J end lost 3 bases, and 11 bases lay between the germline ends. CDR3 region: CASSGQGFNQPQHF. The CDR3 coding sequence is TGTGCCAGCAGCGGGCAGGGGTTCAATCAGCCCCAGCATTTT.

This chain links TRBV28 with TRBJ2-3, with 14 positions matching TRBD2. With V trimmed by 5 bases and J by 0 bases, 7 bases remained unmatched. Germline V gene data show CDR1 as MDHEN and CDR2 as SYDVKM. The CDR3 consists of 18 residues. CDR3 in DNA: TGTGCCAGCAGTCCGGGACTAGCGGGAGTTCGGAGCACAGATACGCAGTATTTT. This translates into CASSPGLAGVRSTDTQYF.